Each of the 14 T cell receptor beta chains below was sequenced from the same sample in a study of blood T cell repertoires in COVID-19. Libraries were prepared by immunoSEQ multiplex PCR; TCRdb keeps only in-frame clonotypes and omits some of them. Of fewer than 250,000 clones detected, roughly 80% appear once; the ten largest clones hold over 5.5%. The sample taken for sequencing was peripheral blood. The source of these receptors is a woman aged 60-75 years with active or convalescent COVID-19.

J is TRBJ1-3 and V is TRBV18; the D is unclear. Trimming shortened V by 5 bases and J by 4 bases, and 21 bases separated the two germline ends. Germline V lookup: CDR1 KGHSH, CDR2 LQKENI. The CDR3 consists of 17 residues. CDR3 nucleotides: TGTGCCAGCTCATTCGCCGAACGAACCGGCGGAGGAAACACCATATATTTT. Encoded protein: CASSFAERTGGGNTIYF.

The chain is built from TRBV30 and TRBJ1-5; TRBD1 matches 11 bases. The V segment lost 2 bases and the J segment 6 bases; nucleotides outside the gene matches: 9. CDR3 size: 16 residues. Germline CDR1 is GTSNPN and CDR2 is SVGIG (reference sequence). In nucleotides, the CDR3 is TGTGCCTGGAGTCCCACCGGGACAGGGGGTGGTCAGCCCCAGCATTTT. This sequence encodes CAWSPTGTGGGQPQHF.

This clone was recorded once. The chain uses TRBV6-5 and TRBJ1-1; tentative D call: TRBD1 (6 bases). This CDR3 has 14 amino acids. Germline V lookup: CDR1 MNHEY, CDR2 SVGAGI. Trimming stripped 7 bases from V and 4 bases from J, with 16 bases between. The CDR3, as DNA: TGTGCCAGCAAAGTACAGGGTTGGGGCACTGAAGCTTTCTTT. Translated: CASKVQGWGTEAFF.

The rearrangement uses TRBV11-3 and TRBJ2-1, with 8 bases aligning to TRBD2. J gave up 3 bases and V 0 bases, and 7 bases lay outside the gene matches. The CDR3 spans 17 residues. Germline V CDR1 and CDR2: SGHNT, YENEEA. The chain's CDR3 is CASSLDGAGTSYNEQFF. The CDR3 DNA sequence: TGTGCCAGCAGCTTAGACGGGGCCGGGACTAGCTACAATGAGCAGTTCTTC.

V and J are TRBV19 and TRBJ2-7; 11 bases align to TRBD1. Germline CDR1 is LNHDA and CDR2 is SQIVND (reference sequence). V was pared by 3 bases and J by 1 base, with 5 bases of the junction left unmatched. The CDR3 has 16 residues. The CDR3 spells CASSIRGQGGSYEQYF. CDR3 bases: TGTGCCAGTAGTATTAGGGGACAGGGGGGATCCTACGAGCAGTACTTC.

The chain is built from TRBV5-1 and TRBJ2-3; 11 bases agree with TRBD2. The V and J ends lost 4 bases and 6 bases, in that order; junction bases with no gene match: 4. Germline CDR1 SGHRS, CDR2 YFSETQ. This CDR3 contains 14 residues. This CDR3 reads CASSISGRGDTQYF. In DNA form, the CDR3 reads TGCGCCAGCAGCATTAGCGGGAGGGGGGATACGCAGTATTTT.

The chain links TRBV6-4 to TRBJ2-7, with TRBD2 matching 8 bases. This CDR3 has 17 residues. CDR1 and CDR2 (germline): MRHNA, SNTAGT. With V trimmed by 0 bases and J by 3 bases, 10 bases remained unmatched. The chain's CDR3 is CASSDSSGKMNGYEQYF. The CDR3 DNA reads TGTGCCAGCAGTGACTCTAGCGGGAAAATGAACGGCTACGAGCAGTACTTC.

This clone was seen only a few times. The chain employs TRBV5-1 and TRBJ2-1; D might be TRBD1 (6 bases). The V end lost 7 bases, the J end lost 9 bases, and 29 bases lay between the germline ends. There are 17 residues in the CDR3. Germline values: CDR1 SGHRS, CDR2 YFSETQ. CDR3 sequence: CASGLSTGLVLTGEQFF. The CDR3 coding sequence is TGCGCCAGCGGATTGTCCACAGGGTTGGTCCTTACAGGTGAGCAGTTCTTC.

V and J are TRBV27 and TRBJ2-7, with TRBD2 as a possible D gene (6 bases). There are 14 residues in the CDR3. Deletions cut 5 bases from V and 3 bases from J, with 14 bases between. Germline V CDR1 and CDR2: MNHEY, SMNVEV (reference sequence). The CDR3 nucleotides read TGTGCCAGCAGTCCAGGGACTGCGAACTACGAGCAGTACTTC. It is translated as CASSPGTANYEQYF.

The rearrangement uses TRBV5-6 and TRBJ2-7; TRBD2 aligns across 13 bases. The CDR3 consists of 15 residues. The V and J ends lost 5 bases and 6 bases, in that order; junction bases with no gene match: 8. From germline, CDR1 is SGHDT and CDR2 YYEEEE. CDR3 DNA sequence: TGTGCCAGCAGGTCCGGGACTAGCGGGGAAGGCGAGCAGTACGTC. The encoded protein is CASRSGTSGEGEQYV.

The rearrangement links TRBV5-1 to TRBJ1-1; D ambiguous. The CDR3 consists of 13 residues. The germline V and J ends were trimmed by 2 bases and 0 bases, with 5 bases remaining between them. Germline values: CDR1 SGHRS, CDR2 YFSETQ. The CDR3 region is CASSLTVNTEAFF. Here the CDR3 DNA reads TGCGCCAGCAGCTTAACAGTGAACACTGAAGCTTTCTTT.

The chain has TRBV28 and TRBJ2-7; no clear D. V was trimmed by 5 bases and J by 0 bases, leaving 20 bases between them. This CDR3 is 17 amino acids long. Germline V gene sequence: CDR1 MDHEN, CDR2 SYDVKM. The CDR3 DNA follows: TGTGCCAGCAGTGGAAGACTTCGTGCTTTGACCTCCTACGAGCAGTACGTC. Amino acid sequence: CASSGRLRALTSYEQYV.

The gene calls are TRBV6-9 and TRBJ1-4; TRBD1 aligns across 7 bases. The V gene end was trimmed by 3 bases and the J gene end by 7 bases; junction bases not matched to a gene: 5. The CDR3 is 14 amino acids. Looked up from germline, CDR1 is MNHGY and CDR2 is SVAAGI. CDR3 amino acids: CASSYNRGGEKLFF. CDR3 bases: TGTGCCAGCAGTTACAACAGGGGTGGTGAAAAACTGTTTTTT.

This clone was counted once. The genes are TRBV27 and TRBJ2-3; 8 positions match TRBD2. The germline CDR1 and CDR2 sequences are MNHEY and SMNVEV (reference sequence). After removal of 5 bases from V and 4 bases from J, the junction contained 8 bases not matched to a gene. The CDR3 extends over 15 amino acids. CDR3 residues: CASSQTGTSPDTQYF. CDR3 DNA: TGTGCCAGCAGTCAAACCGGGACTAGTCCAGATACGCAGTATTTT.